The clone carrying this T cell receptor beta chain was recorded once. Corrective heart surgery yielded resections, and these provided the thymus tissue. Those donating were healthy Finnish infants in corrective surgery for congenital heart defects. The data were obtained in a study of human thymus T cells. Repertoires were generated with immunoSEQ multiplex PCR, while TCRdb's copy carries only in-frame clones and drops some. The data contain some 72,000 clones, 90% to 97% of them seen just once; the ten biggest clones take up 0.031%. After removal of 7 bases from V and 2 bases from J, the junction contained 9 bases not matched to a gene. This CDR3 has 15 residues. Per germline, CDR1 MNHNY and CDR2 SVGAGI (reference sequence).

This chain uses TRBV6-6 with TRBJ2-7; 9 nucleotides line up with TRBD1. The sample consisted of thymus tissue. The TCR was taken from a boy under two years old with a congenital heart defect but otherwise immunologically healthy. CDR3 sequence: CASTDEGQGPYEQYF. In nucleotides, the CDR3 is TGTGCCAGCACAGACGAGGGACAGGGTCCCTACGAGCAGTACTTC.